These T cell receptor beta chains were read from a single sample in a study of naive and memory T cell subsets. In TCRdb, the UMI-ligation and nested PCR reads were re-called with MiXCR into one record per CDR3 protein. The table shows approximately 22,000 distinct CDR3 sequences, with around 6% occurring only once. The sequencing here drew on skin, taken from a tuberculin skin test site. These receptors originate from an adult in good health. The CDR3 runs from the conserved cysteine through the conserved F or W. The D gene is left open where the match is weak. Expanded clones get a size class; other rows say once, few or many, or leave the size out.

CDR3aa	CDR3nt	abundance	d_gene	v_gene	j_gene
CASSSQSGRADEQYF	TGTGCCAGCAGTTCCCAGAGCGGGAGGGCCGACGAGCAGTACTTC	many	TRBD2	TRBV7-9	TRBJ2-7
CSAVRGGEGNQPQHF	TGCAGTGCTGTCCGGGGGGGAGAAGGCAATCAGCCCCAGCATTTT	few	NA	TRBV20-1	TRBJ1-5
CASSYSGGSGSYNEQFF	TGTGCCAGCAGTTACTCCGGGGGAAGCGGGAGTTACAATGAGCAGTTCTTC	many	TRBD2	TRBV6-6	TRBJ2-1
CASSLRTSGNEQFF	TGTGCCAGCAGTTTAAGGACTAGCGGGAATGAGCAGTTCTTC	few	TRBD2	TRBV6-5	TRBJ2-1
CASSYSGRESEAFF	TGTGCCAGCAGTTACTCCGGTCGGGAGAGTGAAGCTTTCTTT	NA	NA	TRBV6-5	TRBJ1-1
CASKDAALASRETQYF	TGTGCCAGCAAGGACGCTGCGCTAGCGAGCCGGGAGACCCAGTACTTC	many	NA	TRBV3-1	TRBJ2-5
CASGNLETQYF	TGTGCCAGCGGGAACCTGGAGACCCAGTACTTC	many	NA	TRBV7-6	TRBJ2-5
CASSQESSYEQYF	TGTGCCAGCAGCCAAGAAAGCTCCTACGAGCAGTACTTC	many	NA	TRBV6-6	TRBJ2-7
CASTIGQGYRAGQFF	TGTGCCAGCACTATCGGACAGGGATATCGGGCTGGGCAGTTCTTC	few	TRBD1	TRBV6-2/TRBV6-3	TRBJ2-1
CSARQWGTYNEQFF	TGCAGTGCTAGACAATGGGGGACCTACAATGAGCAGTTCTTC	medium-sized	NA	TRBV20-1	TRBJ2-1
CASRPGRNTGELFF	TGTGCCAGCAGACCGGGACGGAACACCGGGGAGCTGTTTTTT	medium-sized	NA	TRBV2	TRBJ2-2